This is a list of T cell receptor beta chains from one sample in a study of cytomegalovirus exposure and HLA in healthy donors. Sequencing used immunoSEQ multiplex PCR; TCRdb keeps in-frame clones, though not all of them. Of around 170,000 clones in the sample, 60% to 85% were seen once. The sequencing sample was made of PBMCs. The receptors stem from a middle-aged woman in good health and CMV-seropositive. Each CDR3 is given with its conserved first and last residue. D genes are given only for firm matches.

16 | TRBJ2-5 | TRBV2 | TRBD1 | CASISLGTGTAETQYF
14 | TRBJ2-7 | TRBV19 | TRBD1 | CASTSGTGGYEQYF
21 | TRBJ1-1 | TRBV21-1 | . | CASSKNRDRGFCSVMNTEAFF
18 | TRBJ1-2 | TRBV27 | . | CASWGSVGASTGKYGYTF
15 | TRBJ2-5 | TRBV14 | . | CASSQGGRAQETQYF
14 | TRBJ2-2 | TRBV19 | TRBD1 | CASCRTGDTGELFF
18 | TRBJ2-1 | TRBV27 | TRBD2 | CASSFIPLTSGGGNEQFF
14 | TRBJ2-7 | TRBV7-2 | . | CASSQGLRSYEQYF
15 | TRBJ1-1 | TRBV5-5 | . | CASSLWRRPTTEAFF
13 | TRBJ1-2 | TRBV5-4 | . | CASSLERNYGYTF
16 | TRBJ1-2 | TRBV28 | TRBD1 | CASRHDRGRKTYGYTF
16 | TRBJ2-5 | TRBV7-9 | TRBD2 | CSSSRPIGLDQETQYF
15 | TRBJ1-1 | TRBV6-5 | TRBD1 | CASSYRRGLGTEAFF
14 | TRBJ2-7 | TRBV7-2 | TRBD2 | CASSRSGGAYEQYF
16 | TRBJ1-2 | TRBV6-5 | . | CASSYLSIGRNYGYTF
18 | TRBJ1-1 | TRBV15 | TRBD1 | CATSRGRGTGTMNTEAFF
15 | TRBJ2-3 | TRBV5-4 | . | CASRKGLTLTDTQYF
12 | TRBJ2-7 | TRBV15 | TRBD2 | CATSISGNEQYF
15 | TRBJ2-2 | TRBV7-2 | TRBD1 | CASSFAGQGGGELFF
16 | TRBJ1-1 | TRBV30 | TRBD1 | CARHSGGAERNTEAFF
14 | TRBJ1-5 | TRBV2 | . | CASSIRGWGQPQHF
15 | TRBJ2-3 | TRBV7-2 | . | CASNRARENTDTQYF
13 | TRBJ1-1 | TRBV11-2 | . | CASSLRGNTEAFF
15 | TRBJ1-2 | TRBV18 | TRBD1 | CASSPEPTGDYGYTF
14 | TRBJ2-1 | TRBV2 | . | CASSDNPGNNEQFF
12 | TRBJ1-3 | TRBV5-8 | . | CASSLTENTIYF
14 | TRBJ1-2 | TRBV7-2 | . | CASSPPGQTGGYTF
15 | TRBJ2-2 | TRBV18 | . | CASSPAASVAGELFF
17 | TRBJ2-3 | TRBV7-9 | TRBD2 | CASSPTQGRGDKDTQYF
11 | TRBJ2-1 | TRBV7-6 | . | CASSSGVEQFF
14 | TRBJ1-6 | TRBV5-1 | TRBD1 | CASDSGTGNSPLHF
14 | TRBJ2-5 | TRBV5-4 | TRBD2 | CASSTREGQETQYF
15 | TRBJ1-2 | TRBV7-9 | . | CASSLEGLGAQGYTF
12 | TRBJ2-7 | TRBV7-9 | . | CASSLDLYEQYF
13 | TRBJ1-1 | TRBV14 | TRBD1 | CASRQGVNTEAFF
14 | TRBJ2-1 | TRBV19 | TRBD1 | CASSIWTGILEQFF
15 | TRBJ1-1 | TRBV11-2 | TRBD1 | CASSTTGTGNTEAFF
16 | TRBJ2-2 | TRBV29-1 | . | CSVSYLGGRGAGELFF
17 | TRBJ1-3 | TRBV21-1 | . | CASSPSGGPNSGNTIYF
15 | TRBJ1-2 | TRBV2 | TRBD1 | CASSERTGGWVGYTF
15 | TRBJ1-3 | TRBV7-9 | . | CASSPTGYSGNTIYF
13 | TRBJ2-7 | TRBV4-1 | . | CASSAGIGDEQYF
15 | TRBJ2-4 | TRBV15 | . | CATLDGNPAKNSQYF
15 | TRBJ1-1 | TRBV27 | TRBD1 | CASSWTGGLGTEAFF
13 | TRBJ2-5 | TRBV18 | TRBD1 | CASSPDRDGVQYF
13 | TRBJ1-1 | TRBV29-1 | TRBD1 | CSVERTGATEAFF
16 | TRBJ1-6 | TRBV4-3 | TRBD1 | CASSQAWGTGLSPLHF
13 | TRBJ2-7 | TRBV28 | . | CASSLTFRDEQYF
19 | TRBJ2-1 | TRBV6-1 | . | CASSEALRRDSRPRNEQFF
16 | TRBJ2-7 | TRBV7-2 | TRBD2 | CASSIKGTSLGLEQYF
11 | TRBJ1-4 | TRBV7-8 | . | CASSHGGGLFF
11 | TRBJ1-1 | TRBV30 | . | CAWSGLTEAFF
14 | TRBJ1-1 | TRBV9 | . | CASSVDGGSTEAFF
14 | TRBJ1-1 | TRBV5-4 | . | CASSDGVANTEAFF
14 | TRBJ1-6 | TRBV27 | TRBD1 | CASSTGTENSPLHF
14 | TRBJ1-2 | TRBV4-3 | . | CASSQDRGGYGYTF
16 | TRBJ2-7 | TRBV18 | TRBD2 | CASSPGGTSGIYEQYF
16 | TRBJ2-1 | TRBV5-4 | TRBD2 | CASSLAVTSGNNEQFF
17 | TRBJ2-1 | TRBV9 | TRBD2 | CASSESSGGAFYNEQFF